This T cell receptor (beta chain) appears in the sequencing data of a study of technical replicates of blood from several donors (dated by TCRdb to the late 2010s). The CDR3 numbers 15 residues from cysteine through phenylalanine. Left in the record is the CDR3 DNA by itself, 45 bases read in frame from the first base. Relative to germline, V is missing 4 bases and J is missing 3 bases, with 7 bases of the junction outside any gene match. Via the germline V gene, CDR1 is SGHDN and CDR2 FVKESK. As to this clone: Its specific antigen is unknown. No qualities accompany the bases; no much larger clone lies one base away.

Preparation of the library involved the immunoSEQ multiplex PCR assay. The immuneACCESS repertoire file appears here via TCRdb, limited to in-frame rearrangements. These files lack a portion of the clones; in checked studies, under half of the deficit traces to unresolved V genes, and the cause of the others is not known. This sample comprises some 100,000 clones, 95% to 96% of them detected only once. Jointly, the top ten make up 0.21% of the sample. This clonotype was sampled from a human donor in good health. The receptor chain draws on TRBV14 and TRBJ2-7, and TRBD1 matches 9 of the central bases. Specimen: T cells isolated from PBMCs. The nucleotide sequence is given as TGTGCCAGCAGCCCGTACCAGGACAGGGGCTACGAGCAGTACTTC. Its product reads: CASSPYQDRGYEQYF.